Sequencing of this T cell receptor (beta chain) was carried out in a study of cytomegalovirus exposure and HLA in healthy donors. Remarks on this clone: As yet, its antigen is unknown.

The donors, nominally healthy at sampling, likely had unrecorded immune exposures. CDR1 and CDR2 (germline): MNHNS, SASEGT. This CDR3 is 15 amino acids long. J lost 7 bases, V lost 2 bases, and 5 bases had no gene match. The PCR ran on 60 Vbeta and 13 Jbeta primers. Profiled with immunoSEQ multiplex PCR; TCRdb holds only in-frame clones, not every one. Of some 140,000 clones in the sample, 80% to 85% were seen once. Study-wide results and limits: One variant, a missense change in DCLRE1C, was linked in a later analysis to TCR beta V- and J-gene trimming. The authors later found HLA-associated TCR beta chains more clonally expanded than equally common others.

The specimen was PBMCs. The chain links TRBV6-1 to TRBJ1-6, with TRBD1 identical over 7 bases. The source of this sequence is a woman in her fifties or sixties in good health and CMV-seropositive. This CDR3 is CASSESARGNSPLHF. In DNA, the CDR3 is TGTGCCAGCAGTGAATCGGCCAGGGGGAATTCACCCCTCCACTTT.